These T cell receptor beta chains were read from a single sample in a study of OX40 agonist ivuxolimab in advanced cancers. Assay: immunoSEQ multiplex PCR; the TCRdb copy retains only in-frame clones and omits some. The sample lists more than 65,000 clones; roughly 78% were seen once. The specimen comprised CD4+ or CD8+ T cells sorted from blood, sampled in a trial of the OX40 agonist ivuxolimab. Every receptor here comes from an adult with an advanced solid tumor such as melanoma, head and neck, liver or kidney cancer. The CDR3 runs from the conserved cysteine through the conserved F or W. The D gene is left open where the match is weak. Clone size is shown for a subset of rows, as once, few, many or a class of expanded clone.

>-|-|TRBJ1-5|TRBV27
CASSSPNQPQHF
TGTGCCAGCAGCTCCCCCAATCAGCCCCAGCATTTT
>-|TRBD1|TRBJ1-3|TRBV7-6
CASSFYRTRQGDGNTIYF
TGTGCCAGCAGCTTTTACAGAACTAGACAGGGTGACGGAAACACCATATATTTT
>-|-|TRBJ2-7|TRBV27
CASKRQGGTYEQYF
TGTGCCAGCAAGAGACAGGGAGGTACCTACGAGCAGTACTTC
>-|TRBD1|TRBJ2-4|TRBV5-1
CASSSGTDLNIQYF
TGCGCCAGCAGCTCAGGGACAGATTTAAACATTCAGTACTTC
>-|-|TRBJ2-6|TRBV28
CASSSPGGRHLSGANVLTF
TGTGCCAGCAGTTCACCTGGGGGCCGACATCTCTCTGGGGCCAACGTCCTGACTTTC
>few|-|TRBJ2-1|TRBV28
CASSLSGSYNEQFF
TGTGCCAGCAGTTTATCCGGCTCCTACAATGAGCAGTTCTTC
>-|-|TRBJ2-7|TRBV5-6
CASSDSWDEQYF
TGTGCCAGCAGCGATTCGTGGGACGAGCAGTACTTC
>-|TRBD2|TRBJ2-5|TRBV5-1
CASSPEAGGGETQYF
TGCGCCAGCAGCCCGGAAGCGGGGGGTGGAGAGACCCAGTACTTC
>-|TRBD2|TRBJ2-3|TRBV9
CASSPGTSGGSTDTQYF
TGTGCCAGCAGCCCCGGGACTAGCGGGGGGAGCACAGATACGCAGTATTTT
>-|-|TRBJ2-1|TRBV28
CASSPRTEPYNEQFF
TGTGCCAGCAGTCCTCGGACAGAGCCCTACAATGAGCAGTTCTTC
>few|TRBD1|TRBJ2-7|TRBV7-8
CASSLGTGEFYEQYF
TGTGCCAGCAGCTTAGGGACAGGCGAATTCTACGAGCAGTACTTC
>-|-|TRBJ2-2|TRBV7-2
CASSPRSRGNTGELFF
TGTGCCAGCAGCCCCAGATCGAGGGGGAACACCGGGGAGCTGTTTTTT
>-|-|TRBJ1-1|TRBV7-2
CASSLRWGGAGAQSAFF
TGTGCCAGCAGCTTAAGGTGGGGTGGGGCAGGGGCACAAAGTGCTTTCTTT
>-|TRBD1|TRBJ2-1|TRBV29-1
CSASGTALTTYNEQFF
TGCAGCGCCTCCGGGACAGCTCTTACTACCTACAATGAGCAGTTCTTC
>-|TRBD1|TRBJ1-2|TRBV6-1
CASSQGQGEGYTF
TGTGCCAGCAGTCAAGGACAGGGGGAAGGCTACACCTTC
>-|TRBD2|TRBJ2-6|TRBV19
CASKQLTAGGGGANVLTF
TGTGCCAGTAAACAGCTGACTGCGGGAGGTGGTGGGGCCAACGTCCTGACTTTC
>-|-|TRBJ1-1|TRBV5-6
CASSIVMNTEAFF
TGTGCCAGCAGCATAGTAATGAACACTGAAGCTTTCTTT
>-|-|TRBJ1-3|TRBV6-1
CASSEIGGNTIYF
TGTGCCAGCAGTGAAATAGGGGGAAACACCATATATTTT
>-|TRBD1|TRBJ2-7|TRBV6-6
CASRTSGTGASYEQYF
TGTGCCAGCAGAACTTCAGGGACAGGGGCCTCGTACGAGCAGTACTTC
>-|-|TRBJ1-1|TRBV10-2
CASRRDELNTEAFF
TGCGCCAGCAGAAGGGATGAGCTGAACACTGAAGCTTTCTTT
>few|TRBD2|TRBJ2-7|TRBV9
CASSAHGTSGSSFYEQYF
TGTGCCAGCAGCGCACACGGGACTAGCGGGTCTTCCTTCTACGAGCAGTACTTC
>-|TRBD1|TRBJ1-2|TRBV28
CASSLSMGQDYGYTF
TGTGCCAGCAGTTTATCGATGGGACAGGACTATGGCTACACCTTC
>-|-|TRBJ1-1|TRBV6-1
CASTGRGVSNTEAFF
TGTGCCAGCACAGGCAGGGGCGTATCGAACACTGAAGCTTTCTTT
>-|-|TRBJ1-3|TRBV18
CASSGTGSGNTIYF
TGTGCCAGCTCGGGTACAGGGTCCGGAAACACCATATATTTT
>-|-|TRBJ2-7|TRBV10-3
CAISEGIYSNTYEQYF
TGTGCCATCAGTGAGGGGATTTACTCTAATACCTACGAGCAGTACTTC
>few|-|TRBJ2-2|TRBV19
CAVRGLPGAQGTGELFF
TGTGCCGTCCGAGGTCTTCCGGGGGCGCAGGGCACCGGGGAGCTGTTTTTT
>-|-|TRBJ1-5|TRBV5-8
CASSPGFGGNQPQHF
TGTGCCAGCAGCCCCGGTTTCGGGGGCAATCAGCCCCAGCATTTT
>few|TRBD1|TRBJ1-1|TRBV6-6
CASSSRPTGTAIEAFF
TGTGCCAGCAGTTCGAGACCGACCGGGACAGCGATTGAAGCTTTCTTT
>many|TRBD1|TRBJ1-1|TRBV9
CASSVQGETEAFF
TGTGCCAGCAGCGTCCAGGGGGAGACTGAAGCTTTCTTT
>-|-|TRBJ2-7|TRBV5-6
CASSLGSYYEQYF
TGTGCCAGCAGCTTGGGTTCCTACTACGAGCAGTACTTC
>-|TRBD2|TRBJ2-1|TRBV6-4
CASSPSLAGGPHNEQFF
TGTGCCAGCAGTCCCTCACTAGCGGGAGGGCCGCATAATGAGCAGTTCTTC
>-|TRBD2|TRBJ2-1|TRBV30
CAWSVREAPFF
TGTGCCTGGAGTGTACGGGAGGCCCCATTCTTC
>once|-|TRBJ2-7|TRBV11-3
CASSPGDTYEQYF
TGTGCCAGCAGTCCGGGGGATACCTACGAGCAGTACTTC
>-|TRBD1|TRBJ1-1|TRBV7-6
CASSPGTGGASVTEAFF
TGTGCCAGCAGCCCGGGGACAGGGGGCGCGTCGGTTACTGAAGCTTTCTTT
>-|-|TRBJ1-4|TRBV9
CASSVGVRTNEKLFF
TGTGCCAGCAGCGTAGGAGTCAGAACTAATGAAAAACTGTTTTTT
>few|-|TRBJ1-1|TRBV7-9
CASSLVPPNTEAFF
TGTGCCAGCAGCTTAGTACCCCCGAACACTGAAGCTTTCTTT
>once|-|TRBJ2-7|TRBV6-5
CASSRGGEQYF
TGTGCCAGCAGCCGAGGGGGCGAGCAGTACTTC
>-|-|TRBJ1-5|TRBV19
CAQYTRDGSRSNQPQHF
TGTGCCCAGTACACCCGGGACGGGTCCCGTAGCAATCAGCCCCAGCATTTT
>-|-|TRBJ1-3|TRBV5-8
CASSLGGYNGNTIYF
TGTGCCAGCAGTCTGGGGGGTTATAACGGAAACACCATATATTTT
>once|TRBD2|TRBJ2-2|TRBV7-6
CASSPYLAGGTNGGELFF
TGTGCCAGCAGCCCCTACCTAGCGGGGGGCACAAACGGCGGGGAGCTGTTTTTT
>-|-|TRBJ1-1|TRBV7-6
CASSLGWSNTEAFF
TGTGCCAGCAGCTTAGGTTGGTCGAACACTGAAGCTTTCTTT